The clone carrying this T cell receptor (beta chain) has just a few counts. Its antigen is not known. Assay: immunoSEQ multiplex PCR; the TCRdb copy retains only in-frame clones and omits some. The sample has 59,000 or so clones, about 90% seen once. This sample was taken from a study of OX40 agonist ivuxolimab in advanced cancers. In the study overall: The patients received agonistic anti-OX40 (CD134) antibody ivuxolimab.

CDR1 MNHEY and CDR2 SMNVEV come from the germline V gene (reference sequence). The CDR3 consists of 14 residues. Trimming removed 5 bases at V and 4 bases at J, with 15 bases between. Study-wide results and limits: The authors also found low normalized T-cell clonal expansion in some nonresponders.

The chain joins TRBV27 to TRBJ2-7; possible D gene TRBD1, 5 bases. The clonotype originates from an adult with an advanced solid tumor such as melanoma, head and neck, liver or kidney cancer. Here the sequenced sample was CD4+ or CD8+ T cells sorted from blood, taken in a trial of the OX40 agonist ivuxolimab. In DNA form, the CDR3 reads TGTGCCAGCAGTAGGCAAGGGGTCTGGTACGAGCAGTACTTC. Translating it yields CASSRQGVWYEQYF.